This T cell receptor beta chain is from a study of blood T cell repertoires in COVID-19. At the level of the study: Specimens from acute and convalescent COVID-19 originated in the United States, Italy and Spain. From T cells, B-cell-depleted T cells, or PBMCs came the material, which was cDNA or gDNA.

In the authors' methods: It was from reference gene primer amplification that nucleated cell counts were estimated. Libraries were prepared by immunoSEQ multiplex PCR; TCRdb keeps only in-frame clonotypes and omits some of them. From that table come the V and J calls and clone size; the DNA was used to work out D and trimming. Here the sample spans fewer than 80,000 clones, approximately 86% being singletons. CDR1 is SQVTM and CDR2 is ANQGSEA in the germline V gene. The CDR3 contains 14 residues. V trimming: 6 bases; J trimming: 2 bases; junction bases outside the gene matches: 8. Source material: peripheral blood. The chain carries TRBV29-1 and TRBJ2-7, with 9 bases identical to TRBD1. The TCR was taken from a man aged 70-80 years with acute or convalescent COVID-19. Written as DNA, the CDR3 is TGCAGCGTCCATACTGGGACAGGGCCCTACGAGCAGTACTTC. It yields the protein CSVHTGTGPYEQYF.